These 25 T cell receptor beta chains share one sample of origin, sequenced in a study of blood T cell repertoires in COVID-19. TCRdb's table, derived via immunoSEQ multiplex PCR, lists solely in-frame clones and lacks some. The profile shows approximately 270,000 clones, about 90% of them singletons. What was sequenced was peripheral blood. Receptor source: an elderly man with acute or convalescent COVID-19.

This clone occurred once. The V call is TRBV7-2, the J call TRBJ2-7; 9 bases fit TRBD1. The V gene end was trimmed by 3 bases and the J gene end by 5 bases; junction bases not matched to a gene: 8. The CDR3 has 15 amino acids. Germline V lookup: CDR1 SGHTA, CDR2 FQGNSA. The CDR3 nucleotides are TGTGCCAGCAGCTTCTCTCGGGACAGGGTCCACGAGCAGTACTTC. Encoded protein: CASSFSRDRVHEQYF.

This sequence joins TRBV29-1 and TRBJ2-5; perhaps TRBD1 as D (7 bases). Germline V CDR1 and CDR2: SQVTM, ANQGSEA. The length of the CDR3 is 13 residues. V lost 7 bases to trimming and J lost 5 bases, with 17 bases between them. The CDR3 DNA follows: TGCAGCGGAATCAGGGGGGTGGGCGAGACCCAGTACTTC. Translating gives CSGIRGVGETQYF. The variable domain in full, completed from reference TRBV29-1 and TRBJ2-5, reads SAVISQKPSRDICQRGTSLTIQCQVDSQVTMMFWYRQQPGQSLTLIATANQGSEATYESGFVIDKFPISRPNLTFSTLTVSNMSPEDSSIYLCSGIRGVGETQYFGPGTRLLVL.

The rearrangement joins TRBV5-1 to TRBJ2-3; 7 nucleotides line up with TRBD2. There are 14 residues in the CDR3. Unmatched junction bases numbered 6, after V lost 4 bases and J lost 4 bases. Germline V gives CDR1 SGHRS, CDR2 YFSETQ. This chain's CDR3 is CASSRGAGADTQYF. The CDR3 nucleotides are TGCGCCAGCAGCCGAGGCGCGGGAGCAGATACGCAGTATTTT.

This chain connects TRBV6-2 or TRBV6-3 to TRBJ2-6; a possible D gene is TRBD2 (5 bases). V dropped 2 bases and J dropped 0 bases, with 8 bases sitting between them. Germline V gives CDR1 MNHEY, CDR2 SVGEGT. The CDR3 length is 16 residues. CDR3 sequence (DNA): TGTGCCAGCAGTTACGGCGGGCACTCTGGGGCCAACGTCCTGACTTTC. Its translation is CASSYGGHSGANVLTF.

In its sample, this clone was seen once. The chain joins TRBV7-2 to TRBJ1-6; D ambiguous. Trimming stripped 3 bases from V and 7 bases from J, with 10 bases between. Germline V gene sequence: CDR1 SGHTA, CDR2 FQGNSA. The CDR3 contains 14 residues. CDR3 nucleotides: TGTGCCAGCAGCTTGGGAGGCAACAATTCACCCCTCCACTTT. As protein: CASSLGGNNSPLHF.

The chain joins TRBV9 to TRBJ1-2; D unclear. The length of the CDR3 is 13 residues. V was pared by 5 bases and J by 7 bases, with 15 bases between. From germline, CDR1 is SGDLS and CDR2 YYNGEE. The CDR3 DNA follows: TGTGCCAGCAGAGAAGGAAATTCGGGTGGCTACACCTTC. This encodes CASREGNSGGYTF.

This rearrangement joins TRBV2 to TRBJ2-7; the D gene is possibly TRBD2 (6 bases). CDR1 is SNHLY, CDR2 FYNNEI, per germline. Trimming removed 4 bases from V and 7 bases from J, with 14 bases in between. The CDR3 loop spans 13 amino acids. CDR3 residues: CASSVLREEEQYF. For the CDR3, the DNA is TGTGCCAGCAGTGTCCTTAGGGAGGAAGAGCAGTACTTC.

This clone was counted a single time. The chain has TRBV19 and TRBJ2-2; a possible D gene is TRBD1 (6 bases). CDR1 LNHDA and CDR2 SQIVND come from the germline V gene (reference sequence). The V and J ends lost 5 bases and 1 base respectively, with 11 bases between them. This CDR3 is 15 amino acids long. The CDR3 DNA reads TGTGCCAGTAGTCCGGGGACACGGAACACCGGGGAGCTGTTTTTT. Its translation: CASSPGTRNTGELFF.

The chain links TRBV7-6 to TRBJ2-1, with TRBD2 matching 10 bases. From germline, CDR1 is SGHVS and CDR2 FNYEAQ. V was pared by 0 bases and J by 4 bases, with 12 bases of the junction left unmatched. This CDR3 contains 19 residues. The CDR3 region has the DNA TGTGCCAGCAGCTTAGCCATTGGTTTTAGCGGGGGGTTTTACAATGAGCAGTTCTTC. Translating it yields CASSLAIGFSGGFYNEQFF.

To note about this clone: At the DNA level, this CDR3 is encoded by other sequences in the same sample as well. The V call is TRBV5-1, the J call TRBJ2-1; 9 bases align to TRBD2. Trimming took 1 base from V and 0 from J; bases not matched to a gene: 2. The CDR3 has 16 residues. The germline CDR1 and CDR2 sequences are SGHRS and YFSETQ. CDR3 sequence reads: CASSLTSGSSYNEQFF. CDR3 nucleotides: TGCGCCAGCAGCTTGACTAGCGGGTCCTCCTACAATGAGCAGTTCTTC.

This chain joins TRBV7-2 and TRBJ2-2, with D possibly TRBD2 on 5 matching bases. The CDR3 spans 16 residues. Germline V gives CDR1 SGHTA, CDR2 FQGNSA. Between the trimmed V and J ends, which lost 1 base and 7 bases, there was a span of 16 bases. CDR3 loop: CASSLEPGIMGGELFF. DNA for the CDR3: TGTGCCAGCAGCTTAGAGCCGGGGATTATGGGCGGGGAGCTGTTTTTT.

The rearrangement uses TRBV19 and TRBJ2-3, with 7 bases matching TRBD2. The CDR3 runs to 16 residues. V dropped 5 bases and J dropped 2; count of bases not matched to a gene: 10. Germline V gene sequence: CDR1 LNHDA, CDR2 SQIVND (reference sequence). The CDR3 DNA is TGTGCCAGTAGTGCCTTCGGGGGAGGGTCCACAGATACGCAGTATTTT. Translated, it gives CASSAFGGGSTDTQYF.

This chain joins TRBV6-2 or TRBV6-3 and TRBJ2-1; 12 bases are shared with TRBD2. V gave up 0 bases and J gave up 7 bases; unmatched junction bases: 4. This CDR3 is 16 amino acids long. In germline, CDR1 is MNHEY, CDR2 SVGEGT. The CDR3 DNA reads as TGTGCCAGCAGTTACTCACTAGCGGGAGGACGGAATGAGCAGTTCTTC. The encoded protein is CASSYSLAGGRNEQFF.

V usage is TRBV7-2 and J usage is TRBJ1-6, with TRBD1 as a possible D gene (5 bases). CDR3 length equals 16 residues. Trimming took 1 base from V and 3 from J, leaving 10 bases between them. In germline, CDR1 is SGHTA, CDR2 FQGNSA. CDR3 DNA sequence: TGTGCCAGCAGCTTAGGGGGCGTCCTCTATAATTCACCCCTCCACTTT. It is translated as CASSLGGVLYNSPLHF. The full variable domain, rest sourced from reference TRBV7-2 and TRBJ1-6, is GAGVSQSPSNKVTEKGKDVELRCDPISGHTALYWYRQSLGQGLEFLIYFQGNSAPDKSGLPSDRFSAERTGGSVSTLTIQRTQQEDSAVYLCASSLGGVLYNSPLHFGNGTRLTVT.

The V gene is TRBV27, the J gene TRBJ1-1; D is ambiguous. This CDR3 comprises 15 residues. Trimming shortened V by 1 base and J by 1 base, and 10 bases separated the two germline ends. Germline V gene data show CDR1 as MNHEY and CDR2 as SMNVEV (reference sequence). In nucleotides, the CDR3 is TGTGCCAGCAGTTTATGGGCAGGTTCGAACACTGAAGCTTTCTTT. Amino acid sequence: CASSLWAGSNTEAFF.

The rearrangement uses TRBV4-3 and TRBJ2-1; 7 nucleotides match TRBD1. The germline CDR1 and CDR2 sequences are LGHNA and YSLEER. CDR3 size: 14 residues. V lost 3 bases and J lost 6; bases outside the gene matches: 5. CDR3 DNA sequence: TGCGCCAGCAGCCAGAGACAGGGACGCAATGAGCAGTTCTTC. It is translated as CASSQRQGRNEQFF.

The chain employs TRBV19 and TRBJ2-3, with TRBD2 matching 10 bases. CDR1 and CDR2 from the germline V gene are LNHDA and SQIVND (reference sequence). The junction had 13 bases not matched to a gene; V was cut back by 5 bases and J by 5 bases. The CDR3 is 17 amino acids. This chain's CDR3 is CASSVRTGTSVVDTQYF. CDR3 coding DNA: TGTGCCAGTAGTGTCAGAACCGGGACTAGCGTAGTAGATACGCAGTATTTT.

The chain uses TRBV9 and TRBJ2-4, with unresolved D. The length of the CDR3 is 15 residues. Germline CDR1 SGDLS, CDR2 YYNGEE. With 0 bases removed from V and 0 bases from J, the gap between germline ends came to 7 bases. CDR3 amino acids: CASSVGAGAKNIQYF. In DNA, the CDR3 is TGTGCCAGCAGCGTAGGGGCTGGAGCCAAAAACATTCAGTACTTC.

This sequence joins TRBV12-5 and TRBJ2-7; 8 positions agree with TRBD2. V lost 0 bases to trimming and J lost 2 bases; unmatched junction nucleotides: 6. The CDR3 extends over 16 amino acids. The germline CDR1 and CDR2 sequences are LGHNT and FRNRAP. The CDR3 reads CASGLVGSGNTYEQYF. CDR3 sequence (DNA): TGTGCTAGTGGTTTGGTCGGTAGCGGGAATACCTACGAGCAGTACTTC.

CDR3 loop: CASSYGTGENYGYTF. The CDR3 DNA is TGTGCCAGCAGTTATGGGACAGGGGAGAACTATGGCTACACCTTC. The chain employs TRBV6-5 and TRBJ1-2, with 10 bases lining up with TRBD1. There are 15 residues in the CDR3. The germline CDR1 and CDR2 sequences are MNHEY and SVGAGI. The J segment lost 2 bases and the V segment lost 3 bases, leaving 3 bases of the junction unmatched.

As concerns this clone: In the same sample, other DNA sequences code for this CDR3. J is TRBJ1-1 and V is TRBV6-5, with TRBD1 matching over 8 bases. CDR3 length: 15 amino acids. The trim removed 2 bases at V and 3 bases at J, leaving 5 bases unmatched. The V gene's germline CDR1 is MNHEY and CDR2 SVGAGI. CDR3 DNA: TGTGCCAGCAGTTACGGACAGGGAGGGGACACTGAAGCTTTCTTT. As protein: CASSYGQGGDTEAFF.

The chain uses TRBV27 and TRBJ2-7; TRBD1 agrees at 10 bases. The CDR3 length is 16 residues. After removal of 7 bases from V and 0 bases from J, the junction contained 9 bases not matched to a gene. CDR1 and CDR2 from the germline V gene are MNHEY and SMNVEV (reference sequence). The CDR3 region is CASILTGTGASYEQYF. For the CDR3, the DNA is TGTGCCAGCATTCTAACCGGGACAGGGGCCTCCTACGAGCAGTACTTC.

This clone has a single count. The chain uses TRBV10-3 and TRBJ1-5; 8 bases map to TRBD1. Germline V gives CDR1 ENHRY, CDR2 SYGVKD. This CDR3 is built from 14 residues. The V and J ends lost 7 bases and 5 bases, in that order; junction bases with no gene match: 7. This CDR3 is CAINDQGAYQPQHF. The CDR3 coding sequence is TGTGCCATCAACGATCAGGGGGCGTATCAGCCCCAGCATTTT.

The chain carries TRBV5-6 and TRBJ2-5; 7 nucleotides line up with TRBD1. CDR3 length: 15 residues. The germline CDR1 and CDR2 sequences are SGHDT and YYEEEE. With 7 bases clipped from V and 5 bases from J, the junction kept 14 bases outside the gene matches. The CDR3: CASSLRTGTRETQYF. CDR3 in DNA: TGTGCCAGCTCCTTAAGGACAGGAACGCGCGAGACCCAGTACTTC.

This clone has just one count. The chain combines TRBV28 with TRBJ2-1, with D possibly being TRBD2 (5 bases). The CDR3 covers 18 residues. Germline values: CDR1 MDHEN, CDR2 SYDVKM. Trimming stripped 7 bases from V and 9 bases from J, with 31 bases between. The DNA for the CDR3 is TGTGCCAGCACCTTAAGAACGAACTCTCGGCGCAATGGAGGTGAGCAGTTCTTC. This gives the protein CASTLRTNSRRNGGEQFF.